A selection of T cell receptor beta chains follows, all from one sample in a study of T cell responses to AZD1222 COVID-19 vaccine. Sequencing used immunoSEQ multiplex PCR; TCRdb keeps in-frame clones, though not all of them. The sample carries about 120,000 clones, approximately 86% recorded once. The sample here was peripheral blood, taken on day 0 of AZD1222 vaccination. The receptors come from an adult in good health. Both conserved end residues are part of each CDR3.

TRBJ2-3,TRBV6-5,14,CASSHLRGTDTQYF
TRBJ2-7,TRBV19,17,CASSVRPPGLAVTEQYF
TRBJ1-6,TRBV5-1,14,CASGKGQINSPLHF
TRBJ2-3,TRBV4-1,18,CASSQDGIPGTSTDTQYF
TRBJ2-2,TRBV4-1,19,CASSQVRPSGMAGGGELFF
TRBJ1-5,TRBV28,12,CASLLGGQPQHF
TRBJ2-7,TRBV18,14,CASSQLPGGYEQYF
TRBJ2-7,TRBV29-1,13,CSVEGVGGYEQYF
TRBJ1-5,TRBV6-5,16,CASSSGTGASNQPQHF
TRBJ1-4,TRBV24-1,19,CATSDRSPGTGTTNEKLFF
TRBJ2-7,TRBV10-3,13,CAISGRLSYEQYF
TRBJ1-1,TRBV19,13,CASMSAVRTEAFF
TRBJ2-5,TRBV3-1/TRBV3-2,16,CASSQPYGVYQETQYF
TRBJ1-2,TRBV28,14,CASSSGQGNYGYTF
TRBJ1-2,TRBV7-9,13,CASSYPDNYGYTF
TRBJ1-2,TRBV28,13,CASSLADRNGYTF
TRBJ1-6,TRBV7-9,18,CASSLGTNRSPYNSPLHF
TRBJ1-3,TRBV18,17,CASSPISGASSGNTIYF
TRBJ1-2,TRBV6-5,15,CASSYERGSVYGYTF
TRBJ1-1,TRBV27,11,CASRSYTEAFF
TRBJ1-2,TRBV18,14,CASSVGAQGYGYTF
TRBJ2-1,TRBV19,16,CASSIGSAGGRREQFF
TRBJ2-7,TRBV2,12,CASSGGSYEQYF
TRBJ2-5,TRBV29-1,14,CSVGGLAAQETQYF
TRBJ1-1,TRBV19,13,CASSIPGGQGTFF
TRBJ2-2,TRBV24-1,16,CATSDGDRGNTGELFF
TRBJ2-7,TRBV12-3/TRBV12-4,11,CASSGGFEQYF
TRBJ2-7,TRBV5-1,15,CASSLFGTGVHEQYF
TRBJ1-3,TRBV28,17,CASSLPFRGMDGNTIYF
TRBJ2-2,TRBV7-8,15,CASSIFAGATGELFF
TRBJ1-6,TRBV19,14,CASSGQGNNSPLHF
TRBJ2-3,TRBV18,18,CASSRDSSGATSTDTQYF
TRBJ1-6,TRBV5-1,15,CASSLGTERNSPLHF
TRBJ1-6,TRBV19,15,CASSPADKYNSPLHF
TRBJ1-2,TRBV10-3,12,CAISGDRSGYTF
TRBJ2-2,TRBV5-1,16,CASSLGLAENTGELFF
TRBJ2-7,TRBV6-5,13,CASTGGGSYEQYF
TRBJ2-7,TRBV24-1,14,CATSDQDRGNEQYF
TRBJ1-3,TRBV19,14,CASTLDSSGNTIYF
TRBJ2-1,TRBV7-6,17,CASSLRSGLGAYNEQFF